This record concerns one T cell receptor beta chain sequence. This specimen comes from a study of patients and donors after allogeneic stem cell transplantation. J was trimmed by 3 bases and V by 8 bases; bases with no gene match: 5. Germline assignment: CDR1 SNHLY and CDR2 FYNNEI. The CDR3 extends over 13 amino acids. Using its own MiXCR run on the RT-PCR reads, TCRdb lists one record per CDR3 protein. The data show 150,000 to 200,000 distinct CDR3 sequences, 41% seen once. V is TRBV2 and J is TRBJ2-7; TRBD2 matches at 9 bases. The clonotype originates from a human donor who was either an allogeneic HSCT recipient or a stem cell or donor lymphocyte infusion donor (not recorded which). It is not recorded whose cells these are; they may come from a transplant donor. The specimen sequenced was blood, either unsorted or a sorted T cell fraction (not recorded which). The CDR3 region has the DNA TGTGCCAGCGAAGCGGGGGGATTCTACGAGCAGTACTTC. It is translated as CASEAGGFYEQYF.